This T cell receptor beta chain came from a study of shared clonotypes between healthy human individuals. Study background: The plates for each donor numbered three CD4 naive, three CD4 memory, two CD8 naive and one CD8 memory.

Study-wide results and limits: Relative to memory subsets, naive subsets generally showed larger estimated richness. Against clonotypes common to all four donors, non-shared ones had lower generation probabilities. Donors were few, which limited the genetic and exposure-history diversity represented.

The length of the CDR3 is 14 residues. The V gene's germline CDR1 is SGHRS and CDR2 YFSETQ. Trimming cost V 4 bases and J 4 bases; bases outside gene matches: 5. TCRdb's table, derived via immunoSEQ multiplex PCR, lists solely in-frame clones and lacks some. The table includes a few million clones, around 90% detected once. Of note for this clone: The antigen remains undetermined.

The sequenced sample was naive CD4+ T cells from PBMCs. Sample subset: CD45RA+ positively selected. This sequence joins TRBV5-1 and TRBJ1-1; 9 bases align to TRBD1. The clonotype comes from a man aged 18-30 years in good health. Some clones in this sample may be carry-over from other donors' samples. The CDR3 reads CASSPRDRATEAFF. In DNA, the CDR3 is TGCGCCAGCAGCCCCCGGGACAGGGCCACTGAAGCTTTCTTT.